A selection of T cell receptor beta chains follows, all from one sample in a study of post-analysis software for immune sequencing data. TCRdb analysed the PCR reads with MiXCR anew, one entry per CDR3 protein. The table records some 800,000 distinct CDR3 sequences, under 60% of them present only once. The sample comprised blood. Receptors originate from a girl between 5 and 17 years old with multiple sclerosis. Both conserved end residues are part of each CDR3.

>TRBV29-1
CSVRRDYYNEQFF
>TRBV29-1
CSGRATQETQYF
>TRBV6-1
CASIFAGDSYNEQFF
>TRBV25-1
CASNREGSYEQYF
>TRBV5-6
CASSLIVGGIRDRDRYGYTF
>TRBV7-2
CASSSVGTTFYEQYF
>TRBV20-1
CSARDPSPTGSSYEQYF
>TRBV7-9
CASSDEWTSGRAGLSYEQYF
>TRBV29-1
CSVPVGGQETQYF
>TRBV7-2
CASTLNAYEQYF
>TRBV12-3/TRBV12-4
CASSLAGGQGSNQPQHF
>TRBV15
CATSPWDGSSYEQYF
>TRBV9
CASSPPRGETQYF
>TRBV29-1
CSAGGYNEQFF
>TRBV24-1
CAVGTDYTDTQYF
>TRBV6-4
CARCLGGKDSPLHF
>TRBV4-3
CASSQEPGSDYGYTF
>TRBV20-1
CSALGVNNSPLHF
>TRBV28
CASSLTRRDSSSYEQYF
>TRBV20-1
CSARAPIQGATNEKLFF
>TRBV27
CASSGYNGANVLTF
>TRBV10-3
CAISETGLDGYTF
>TRBV15
CATSRIAGGTDTQYF
>TRBV20-1
CSARLGFYNEQFF
>TRBV24-1
CATSDQMTCYEQYF
>TRBV13
CASSLGLADFYEQYF
>TRBV20-1
CSARKDEPGYTF
>TRBV10-3
CAISPGTSGVPYEQYF
>TRBV27
CASSLYHVDEQFF
>TRBV24-1
CATSDPPSGSGGDTQYF
>TRBV4-1
CASSQASGVYEQYF
>TRBV20-1
CSAPDLNTGELFF
>TRBV11-3
CASSLSALADGETQYF
>TRBV25-1
CASSEYAQETQYF
>TRBV5-5
CASSRDGNQETQYF
>TRBV29-1
CSAPLGGFSYNEQFF
>TRBV5-1
CASKTAGVNTEAFF
>TRBV20-1
CSAIPGRGQGEQYF
>TRBV6-2/TRBV6-3
CAYRDSAHEQFF
>TRBV4-3
CASSQDVRSPLHF
>TRBV10-3
CASSKQTDVGGAFF
>TRBV6-6
CASSYSTGPASTDTQYF
>TRBV29-1
CSLRASIGETQYF
>TRBV29-1
CSVGTGGGRDGYTF
>TRBV6-5
CSAGDPIIAYEQYF
>TRBV7-9
CASSLGYTDTQYF
>TRBV10-3
CANSPMRGTGGKGTEAFF
>TRBV6-1
CASSEDRQETQYF
>TRBV10-3
CAISDGERDEQYF
>TRBV24-1
CATSDLESSSYNEQYF
>TRBV5-7
CASSSLVDEQYF
>TRBV7-9
CASGPRGSPGEQYF
>TRBV25-1
CASSEFGGDYGYTF